Listed here are 20 T cell receptor beta chains from one sample, sequenced in a study of T cell repertoires in cytomegalovirus infection. Via MiXCR, TCRdb re-called the reads, giving one row per CDR3 protein. The sample lists under 200,000 distinct CDR3 sequences, roughly 9% occurring once. Source material: PBMCs. These receptors were taken from a human donor in good health (CMV status not recorded). Some clones in this sample may be carry-over from other donors' samples.

This clonotype was detected many times. V gene TRBV7-2 combines with J gene TRBJ2-7, with TRBD1 matching over 7 bases. V trimming: 5 bases; J trimming: 4 bases; junction bases outside the gene matches: 8. Germline CDR1 is SGHTA and CDR2 is FQGNSA. The CDR3 spans 14 residues. DNA for the CDR3: TGTGCCAGCAGCAGGGACAGATCGTTTTACGAGCAGTACTTC. It yields the protein CASSRDRSFYEQYF.

V is TRBV18 and J is TRBJ1-2, with 8 bases aligning to TRBD1. The CDR3 sequence is 13 residues long. CDR1 and CDR2 (germline): KGHSH, LQKENI. V lost 3 bases and J lost 7; bases outside the gene matches: 4. The chain's CDR3 is CASSPRTGPGYTF. CDR3 coding DNA: TGTGCCAGCTCACCCCGGACAGGGCCTGGCTACACCTTC.

This clonotype was seen repeatedly, ten times or more. The chain couples TRBV5-5 to TRBJ2-3; D ambiguous. Trimming cost V 4 bases and J 6 bases, with 9 bases left between them. CDR3 length: 12 residues. Per the germline V gene, CDR1 is SGHKS and CDR2 is YYEKEE (reference sequence). The CDR3 loop is CASSAVLDTQYF. The CDR3 nucleotides read TGTGCCAGCAGCGCGGTTTTGGATACGCAGTATTTT.

This clonotype was counted only a few times. V usage is TRBV6-6 and J usage is TRBJ2-4, with 7 nucleotides matching TRBD1. The CDR3 loop spans 14 amino acids. The germline CDR1 and CDR2 sequences are MNHNY and SVGAGI (reference sequence). Trimming removed 5 bases from V and 3 bases from J; junction bases left unmatched: 4. CDR3 region: CASSEGAGKNIQYF. CDR3 in DNA: TGTGCCAGCAGTGAGGGGGCAGGCAAAAACATTCAGTACTTC.

This clonotype was detected many times. The chain carries TRBV6-2 or TRBV6-3 and TRBJ2-1; D not resolved. This CDR3 comprises 13 residues. Germline CDR1 MNHEY, CDR2 SVGEGT. The ends were cut back, 7 bases at V and 4 bases at J, with 11 bases in the middle. This CDR3 reads CASTSMGYNEQFF. The CDR3 bases are TGTGCCAGCACCTCCATGGGGTACAATGAGCAGTTCTTC.

This clonotype was observed at least ten times. The chain joins TRBV7-2 to TRBJ2-7; a weak D match, TRBD2 (5 bases). The V end lost 2 bases, the J end lost 6 bases, and 8 bases lay between the germline ends. CDR3 length: 12 amino acids. Germline CDR1 is SGHTA and CDR2 is FQGNSA. The CDR3 sequence: CASSLRRFEQYF. The CDR3 DNA is TGTGCCAGCAGCTTAAGGAGGTTCGAGCAGTACTTC.

This clonotype was counted a few times. The chain carries TRBV28 and TRBJ2-7; the match to TRBD2 covers 13 bases. Germline loops: CDR1 MDHEN, CDR2 SYDVKM. V shed 5 bases, J shed 9 bases, and the junction held 10 bases outside the gene matches. This CDR3 is built from 15 residues. CDR3 sequence (DNA): TGTGCCAGCAGTCCGTCCCGGACTAGCGGGAGACCGCAGTACTTC. This encodes CASSPSRTSGRPQYF.

CDR3 coding DNA: TGCACCGCCCCCACCGGCGGCGGGGATTACACCTTC. Amino acid sequence: CTAPTGGGDYTF. The genes are TRBV20-1 and TRBJ1-2; no reliable D call. The CDR3 is 12 amino acids. Germline V CDR1 and CDR2: DFQATT, SNEGSKA (reference sequence).

This clonotype has just a few counts. CDR3 nucleotide sequence: TGTGCCAGCAGCGGACAGGGGGGCTCTGGAAACACCATATATTTT. This translates into CASSGQGGSGNTIYF. V is TRBV9 and J is TRBJ1-3; 9 bases fit TRBD1. This CDR3 spans 15 amino acids. Germline lookup yields CDR1 SGDLS and CDR2 YYNGEE. Trimming removed 3 bases from V and 0 bases from J; junction bases left unmatched: 1.

This clonotype was found many times. This chain joins TRBV28 and TRBJ1-4, with 8 bases matching TRBD1. The V segment lost 2 bases and the J segment 8 bases; nucleotides outside the gene matches: 1. The CDR3 is 13 residues long. Germline assignment: CDR1 MDHEN and CDR2 SYDVKM. The CDR3 region has the DNA TGTGCCAGCAGTTTACAGGGGGCAGAAAAACTGTTTTTT. This encodes CASSLQGAEKLFF.

In this sample, this clonotype turned up many times. This chain connects TRBV6-2 or TRBV6-3 to TRBJ1-1; D call uncertain. Trimming removed 4 bases from V and 0 bases from J, with 12 bases in between. The CDR3 is 15 residues long. The germline V gene encodes CDR1 MNHEY and CDR2 SVGEGT. Here the CDR3 DNA reads TGTGCCAGCAGTTCCAACCTCGGGGTGAACACTGAAGCTTTCTTT. This gives the protein CASSSNLGVNTEAFF.

This clonotype was observed a few times. V usage is TRBV9 and J usage is TRBJ1-5; 8 bases line up with TRBD1. The ends lost 3 bases at V and 10 bases at J; junction bases unmatched: 6. This CDR3 has 13 amino acids. The germline V gene encodes CDR1 SGDLS and CDR2 YYNGEE. The CDR3, as DNA: TGTGCCAGCAGCGAGGATACAGGGGGACCCCAGCATTTT. This sequence encodes CASSEDTGGPQHF.

The rearrangement links TRBV12-3 or TRBV12-4 to TRBJ1-1; D perhaps matches TRBD1 (5 bases). The V end lost 6 bases, the J end lost 8 bases, and 10 bases lay between the germline ends. The CDR3 is 11 amino acids. Written as DNA, the CDR3 is TGTGCCAGCAGATCCGGGGGGGAAGCTTTCTTT. Its protein product is CASRSGGEAFF.

Ten or more counts support this clonotype. The V gene is TRBV20-1, the J gene TRBJ1-1; the D is unclear. The CDR3 has 13 residues. The V and J ends lost 3 bases and 0 bases respectively, with 8 bases between them. Germline lookup yields CDR1 DFQATT and CDR2 SNEGSKA (reference sequence). CDR3 sequence: CSARALMNTEAFF. CDR3 bases: TGCAGTGCTAGGGCACTCATGAACACTGAAGCTTTCTTT.

This clonotype showed up just a few times. V usage is TRBV7-3 and J usage is TRBJ2-7; D unclear. Trimming pared 2 bases from V and 7 bases from J, leaving 12 bases between. The CDR3 covers 13 residues. The V gene's germline CDR1 is SGHTA and CDR2 FQGTGA. In nucleotides, the CDR3 is TGTGCCAGCAGCTTAGGTGGCGACGGGGAGCAGTACTTC. Translated, it gives CASSLGGDGEQYF.

At least ten counts were recorded for this clonotype. The rearrangement uses TRBV2 and TRBJ2-3, with 11 nucleotides matching TRBD2. V trimming: 7 bases; J trimming: 7 bases; junction bases outside the gene matches: 7. The CDR3 loop spans 14 amino acids. The V gene's germline CDR1 is SNHLY and CDR2 FYNNEI. The CDR3 DNA reads as TGTGCCAGCACGACTAGCGGGGCCCACCATACGCAGTATTTT. Its translation: CASTTSGAHHTQYF.

Details on this clonotype: This could be a read error, since a much larger clone is one nucleotide away. The V call is TRBV11-2, the J call TRBJ1-3; D is ambiguous. Looked up from germline, CDR1 is SGHAT and CDR2 is FQNNGV. Trimming removed 5 bases at V and 0 bases at J, with 14 bases between. The CDR3 totals 16 residues. CDR3 sequence (DNA): TGTGCCAGCAGCGTGGGTGGTAGGAGCTCTGGAAACACCATATATTTT. Amino acids: CASSVGGRSSGNTIYF.

At least ten counts were recorded for this clonotype. The chain employs TRBV7-8 and TRBJ2-1, with D perhaps TRBD2 (5 bases). V lost 5 bases to trimming and J lost 10 bases, with 12 bases between them. The CDR3 is made up of 12 amino acids. The germline V gene has CDR1 SGHVS and CDR2 FQNEAQ. CDR3 sequence (DNA): TGTGCCAGCAGCCTAAATTCGGGGGAGCAGTTCTTC. Protein: CASSLNSGEQFF.

The table lists this clonotype with many counts. The V gene is TRBV25-1, the J gene TRBJ2-1, with 13 bases that match TRBD2. J lost 4 bases, V lost 3 bases, and 3 bases had no gene match. Germline V gene sequence: CDR1 MGHDK, CDR2 SYGVNS. CDR3 length: 16 residues. CDR3 loop: CASSEGGLAGYNEQFF. CDR3 sequence (DNA): TGTGCCAGCAGTGAGGGGGGACTAGCGGGATACAATGAGCAGTTCTTC.

There are a few counts of this clonotype. The genes are TRBV6-1 and TRBJ1-5, with D hard to call. CDR1 is MNHNS and CDR2 is SASEGT in the germline V gene. V was cut by 2 bases and J by 0 bases, with 8 bases left in between. The CDR3 has 15 residues. The CDR3, as DNA: TGTGCCAGCAGTGAAACATGGGGTAGCAATCAGCCCCAGCATTTT. As protein: CASSETWGSNQPQHF.